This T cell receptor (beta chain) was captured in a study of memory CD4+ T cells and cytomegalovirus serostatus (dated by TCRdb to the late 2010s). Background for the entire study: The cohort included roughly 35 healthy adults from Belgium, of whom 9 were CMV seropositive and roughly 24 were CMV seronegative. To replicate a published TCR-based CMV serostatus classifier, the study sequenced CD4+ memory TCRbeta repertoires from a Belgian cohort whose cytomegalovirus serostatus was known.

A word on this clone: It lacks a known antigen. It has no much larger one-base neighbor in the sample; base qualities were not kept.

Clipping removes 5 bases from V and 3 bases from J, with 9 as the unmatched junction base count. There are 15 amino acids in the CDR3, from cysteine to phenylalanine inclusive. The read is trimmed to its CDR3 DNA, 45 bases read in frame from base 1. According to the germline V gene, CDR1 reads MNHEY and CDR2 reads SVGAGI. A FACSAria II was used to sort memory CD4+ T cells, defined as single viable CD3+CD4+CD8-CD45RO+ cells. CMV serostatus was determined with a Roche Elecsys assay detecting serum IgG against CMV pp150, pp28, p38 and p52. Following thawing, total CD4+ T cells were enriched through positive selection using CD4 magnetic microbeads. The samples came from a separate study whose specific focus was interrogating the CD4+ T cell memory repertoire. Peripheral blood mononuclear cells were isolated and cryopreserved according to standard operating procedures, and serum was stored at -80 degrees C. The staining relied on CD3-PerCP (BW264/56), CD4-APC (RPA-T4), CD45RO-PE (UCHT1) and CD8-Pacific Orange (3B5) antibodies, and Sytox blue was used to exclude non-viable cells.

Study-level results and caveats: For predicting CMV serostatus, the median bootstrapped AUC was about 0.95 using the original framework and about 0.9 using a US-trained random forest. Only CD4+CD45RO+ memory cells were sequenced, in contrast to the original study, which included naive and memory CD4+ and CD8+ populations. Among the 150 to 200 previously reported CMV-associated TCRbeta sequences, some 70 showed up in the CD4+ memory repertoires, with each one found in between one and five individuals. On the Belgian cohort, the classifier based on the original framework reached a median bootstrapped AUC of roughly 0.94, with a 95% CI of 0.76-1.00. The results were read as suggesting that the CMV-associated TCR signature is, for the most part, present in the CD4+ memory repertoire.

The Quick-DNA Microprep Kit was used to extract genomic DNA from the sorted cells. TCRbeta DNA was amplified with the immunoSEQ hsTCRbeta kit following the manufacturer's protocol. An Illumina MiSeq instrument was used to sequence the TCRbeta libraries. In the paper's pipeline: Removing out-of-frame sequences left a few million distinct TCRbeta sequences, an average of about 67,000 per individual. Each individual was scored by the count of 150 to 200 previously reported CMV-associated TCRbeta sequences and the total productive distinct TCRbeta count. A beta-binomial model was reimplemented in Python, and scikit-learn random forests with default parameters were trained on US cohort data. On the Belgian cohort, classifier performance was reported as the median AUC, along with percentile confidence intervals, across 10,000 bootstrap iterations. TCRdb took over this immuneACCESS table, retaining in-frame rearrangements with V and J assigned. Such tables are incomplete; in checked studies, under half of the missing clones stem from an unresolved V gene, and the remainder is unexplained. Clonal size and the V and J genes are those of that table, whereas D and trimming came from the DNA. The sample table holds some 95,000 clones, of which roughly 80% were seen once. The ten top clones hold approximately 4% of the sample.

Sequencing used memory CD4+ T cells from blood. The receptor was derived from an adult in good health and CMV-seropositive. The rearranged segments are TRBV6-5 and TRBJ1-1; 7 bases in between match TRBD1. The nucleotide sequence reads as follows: TGTGCCAGCAGTCCTCAGGGGGGTGCGGACACTGAAGCTTTCTTT. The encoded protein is CASSPQGGADTEAFF.